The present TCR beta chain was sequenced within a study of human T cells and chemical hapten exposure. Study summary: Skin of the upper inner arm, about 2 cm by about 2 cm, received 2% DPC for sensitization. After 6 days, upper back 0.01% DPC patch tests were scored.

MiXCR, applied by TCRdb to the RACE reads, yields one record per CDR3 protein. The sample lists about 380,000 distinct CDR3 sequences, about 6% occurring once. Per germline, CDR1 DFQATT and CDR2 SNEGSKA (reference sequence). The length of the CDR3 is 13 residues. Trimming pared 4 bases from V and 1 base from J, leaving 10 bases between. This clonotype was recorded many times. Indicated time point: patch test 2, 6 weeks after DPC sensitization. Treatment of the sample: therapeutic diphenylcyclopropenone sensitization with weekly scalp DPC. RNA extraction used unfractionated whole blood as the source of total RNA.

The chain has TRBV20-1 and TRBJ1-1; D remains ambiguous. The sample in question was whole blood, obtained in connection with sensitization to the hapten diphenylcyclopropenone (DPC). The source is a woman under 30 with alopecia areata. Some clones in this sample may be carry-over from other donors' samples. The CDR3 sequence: CSATSWTNTEAFF. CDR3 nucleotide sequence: TGCAGTGCTACGTCATGGACGAACACTGAAGCTTTCTTT.